Shown below are 3 T cell receptor beta chains from a single sample sequenced in a study of OX40 agonist ivuxolimab in advanced cancers. Method: immunoSEQ multiplex PCR; TCRdb's copy keeps in-frame clones and lacks some. This sample carries under 140,000 clones, over 85% of them seen once, and the ten largest clones take 0.27%. The sequencing used CD4+ or CD8+ T cells sorted from blood, collected in a trial of the OX40 agonist ivuxolimab. The origin of the receptors is an adult with an advanced solid tumor such as melanoma, head and neck, liver or kidney cancer.

This CDR3 is CASSVGQETYGYTF. The DNA of the CDR3 is TGTGCCAGCAGCGTAGGACAGGAAACCTATGGCTACACCTTC. The chain joins TRBV9 to TRBJ1-2, with D possibly TRBD1 on 6 matching bases. Trimming removed 0 bases at V and 4 bases at J, with 10 bases between. The germline V gene encodes CDR1 SGDLS and CDR2 YYNGEE. The length of the CDR3 is 14 residues.

The chain combines TRBV5-4 with TRBJ2-2, with D perhaps matching TRBD1 (6 bases). Looked up from germline, CDR1 is SGHNT and CDR2 is YYREEE (reference sequence). The CDR3 runs to 14 residues. V lost 4 bases and J 4 bases, leaving 11 bases between the germline ends. The CDR3 loop reads CASSQGGSTGELFF. The CDR3 region has the DNA TGTGCCAGCAGCCAAGGGGGATCCACCGGGGAGCTGTTTTTT.

The V gene is TRBV6-6, the J gene TRBJ1-2; no definite D call. Per the germline V gene, CDR1 is MNHNY and CDR2 is SVGAGI (reference sequence). V gave up 5 bases and J gave up 0 bases, with 13 bases separating them. The CDR3 covers 15 residues. CDR3 sequence reads: CASSRKDGSNYGYTF. The CDR3 coding sequence is TGTGCCAGCAGTCGTAAGGACGGATCTAACTATGGCTACACCTTC.